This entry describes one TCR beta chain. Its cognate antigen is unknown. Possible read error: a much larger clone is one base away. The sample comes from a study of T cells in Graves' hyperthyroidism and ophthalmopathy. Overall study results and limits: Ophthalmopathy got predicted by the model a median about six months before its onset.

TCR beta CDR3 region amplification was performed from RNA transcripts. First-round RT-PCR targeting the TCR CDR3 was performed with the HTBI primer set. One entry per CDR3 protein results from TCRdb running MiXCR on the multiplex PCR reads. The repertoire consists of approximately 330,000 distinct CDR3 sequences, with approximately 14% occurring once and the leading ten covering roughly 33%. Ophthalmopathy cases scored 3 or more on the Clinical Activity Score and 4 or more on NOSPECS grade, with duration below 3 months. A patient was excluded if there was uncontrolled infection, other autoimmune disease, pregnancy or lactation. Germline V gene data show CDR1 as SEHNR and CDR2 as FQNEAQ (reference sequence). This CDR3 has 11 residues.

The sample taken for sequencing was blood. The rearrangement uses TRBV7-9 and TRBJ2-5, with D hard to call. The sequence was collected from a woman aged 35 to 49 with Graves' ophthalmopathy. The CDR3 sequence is CVSSFLETQYF. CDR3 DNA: TGTGTCAGCAGCTTCCTTGAGACCCAGTACTTC.